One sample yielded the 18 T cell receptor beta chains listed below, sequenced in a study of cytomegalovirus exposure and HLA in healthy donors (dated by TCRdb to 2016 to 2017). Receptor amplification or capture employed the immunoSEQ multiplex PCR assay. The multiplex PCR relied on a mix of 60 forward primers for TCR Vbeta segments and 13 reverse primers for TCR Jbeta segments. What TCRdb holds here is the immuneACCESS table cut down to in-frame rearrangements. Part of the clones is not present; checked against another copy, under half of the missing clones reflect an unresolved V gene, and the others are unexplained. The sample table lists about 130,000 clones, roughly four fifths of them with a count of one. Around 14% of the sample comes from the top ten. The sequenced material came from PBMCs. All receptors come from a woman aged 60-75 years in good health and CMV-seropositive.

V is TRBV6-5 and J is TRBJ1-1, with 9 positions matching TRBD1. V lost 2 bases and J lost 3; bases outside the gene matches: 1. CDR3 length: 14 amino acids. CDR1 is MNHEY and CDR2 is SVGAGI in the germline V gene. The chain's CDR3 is CASSYGTGYTEAFF. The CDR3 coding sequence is TGTGCCAGCAGTTACGGGACAGGGTACACTGAAGCTTTCTTT.

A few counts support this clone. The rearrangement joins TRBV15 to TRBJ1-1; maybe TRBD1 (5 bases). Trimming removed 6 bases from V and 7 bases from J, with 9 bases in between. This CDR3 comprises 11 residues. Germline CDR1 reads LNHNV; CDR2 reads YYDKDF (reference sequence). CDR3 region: CATRGGVEAFF. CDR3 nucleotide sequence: TGTGCCACCAGGGGAGGGGTTGAAGCTTTCTTT.

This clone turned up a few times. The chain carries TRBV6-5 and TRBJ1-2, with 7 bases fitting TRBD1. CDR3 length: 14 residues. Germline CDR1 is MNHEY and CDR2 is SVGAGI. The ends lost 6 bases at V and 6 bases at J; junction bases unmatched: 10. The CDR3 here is CASSLFRDSHGYTF. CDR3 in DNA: TGTGCCAGCAGCCTTTTCCGGGACAGCCATGGCTACACCTTC.

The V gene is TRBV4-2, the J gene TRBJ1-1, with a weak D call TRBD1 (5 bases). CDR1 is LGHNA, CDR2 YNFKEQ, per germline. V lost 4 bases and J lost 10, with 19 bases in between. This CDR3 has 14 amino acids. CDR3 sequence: CASSLDHQGAAAFF. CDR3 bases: TGTGCCAGCAGCCTCGACCACCAAGGGGCAGCAGCTTTCTTT.

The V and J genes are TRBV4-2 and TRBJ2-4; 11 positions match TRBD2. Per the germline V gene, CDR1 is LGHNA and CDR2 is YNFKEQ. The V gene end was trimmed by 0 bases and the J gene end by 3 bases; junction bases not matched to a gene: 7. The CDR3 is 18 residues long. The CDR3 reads CASSQDTSGSSVKNIQYF. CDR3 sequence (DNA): TGTGCCAGCAGCCAAGATACTAGCGGGAGCAGTGTCAAAAACATTCAGTACTTC.

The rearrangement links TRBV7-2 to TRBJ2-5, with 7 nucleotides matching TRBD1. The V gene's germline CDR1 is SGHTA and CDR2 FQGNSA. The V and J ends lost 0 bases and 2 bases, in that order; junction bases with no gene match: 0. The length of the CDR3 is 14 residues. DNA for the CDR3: TGTGCCAGCAGCTTAGCGGGACAGCAAGAGACCCAGTACTTC. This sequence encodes CASSLAGQQETQYF.

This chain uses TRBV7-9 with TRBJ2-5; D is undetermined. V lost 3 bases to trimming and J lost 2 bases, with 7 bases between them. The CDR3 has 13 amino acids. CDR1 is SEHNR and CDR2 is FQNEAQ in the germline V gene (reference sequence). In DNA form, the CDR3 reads TGTGCCAGCAGCTTTGCCGGGCAAGAGACCCAGTACTTC. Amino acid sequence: CASSFAGQETQYF.

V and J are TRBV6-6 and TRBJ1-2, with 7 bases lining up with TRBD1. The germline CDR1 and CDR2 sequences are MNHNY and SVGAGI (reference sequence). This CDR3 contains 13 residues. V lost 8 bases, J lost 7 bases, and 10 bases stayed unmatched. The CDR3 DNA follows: TGTGCCAGCCGACCTAAGGGGGCAGGTGGCTACACCTTC. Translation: CASRPKGAGGYTF.

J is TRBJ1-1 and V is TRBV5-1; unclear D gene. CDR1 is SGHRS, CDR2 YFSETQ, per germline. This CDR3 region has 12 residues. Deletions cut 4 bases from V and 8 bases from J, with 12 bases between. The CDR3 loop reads CASSHGQAEAFF. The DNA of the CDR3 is TGCGCCAGCAGCCATGGTCAGGCCGAAGCTTTCTTT.

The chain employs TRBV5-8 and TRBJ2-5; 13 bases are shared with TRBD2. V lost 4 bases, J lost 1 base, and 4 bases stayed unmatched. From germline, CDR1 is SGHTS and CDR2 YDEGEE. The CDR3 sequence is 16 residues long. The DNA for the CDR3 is TGTGCCAGCAGCGCCGGACTAGCGGGGGCCCAAGAGACCCAGTACTTC. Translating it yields CASSAGLAGAQETQYF.

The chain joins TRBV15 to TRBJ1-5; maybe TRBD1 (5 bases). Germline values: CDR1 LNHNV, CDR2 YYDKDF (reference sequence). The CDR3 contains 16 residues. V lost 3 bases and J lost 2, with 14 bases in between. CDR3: CATSRVADRGNQPQHF. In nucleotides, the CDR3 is TGTGCCACCAGCAGGGTCGCCGACAGAGGCAATCAGCCCCAGCATTTT.

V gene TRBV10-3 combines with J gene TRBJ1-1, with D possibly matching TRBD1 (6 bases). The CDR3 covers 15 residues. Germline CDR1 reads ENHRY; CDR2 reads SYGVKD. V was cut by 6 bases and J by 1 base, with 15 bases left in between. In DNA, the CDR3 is TGTGCCATCAGGGACGTGGGGGCAGGGAACACTGAAGCTTTCTTT. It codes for CAIRDVGAGNTEAFF.

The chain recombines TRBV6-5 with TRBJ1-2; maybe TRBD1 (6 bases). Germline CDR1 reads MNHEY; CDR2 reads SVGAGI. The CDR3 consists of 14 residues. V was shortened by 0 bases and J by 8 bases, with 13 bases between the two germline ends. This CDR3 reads CASSYSKGQGGYTF. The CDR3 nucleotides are TGTGCCAGCAGTTACTCAAAGGGGCAGGGGGGCTACACCTTC.

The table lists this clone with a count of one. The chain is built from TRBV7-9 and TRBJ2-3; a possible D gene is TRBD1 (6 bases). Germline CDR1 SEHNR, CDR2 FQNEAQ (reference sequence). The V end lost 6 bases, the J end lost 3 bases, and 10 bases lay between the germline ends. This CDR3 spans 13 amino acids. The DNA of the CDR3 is TGTGCCAGCAGGTTACAGGGTACAGATACGCAGTATTTT. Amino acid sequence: CASRLQGTDTQYF.

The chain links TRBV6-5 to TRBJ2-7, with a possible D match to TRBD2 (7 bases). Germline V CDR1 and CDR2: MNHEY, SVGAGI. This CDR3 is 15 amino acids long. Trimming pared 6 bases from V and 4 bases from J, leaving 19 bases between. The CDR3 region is CASSSRGGIRYEQYF. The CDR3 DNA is TGTGCCAGCAGCTCGAGGGGGGGTATTAGGTACGAGCAGTACTTC.

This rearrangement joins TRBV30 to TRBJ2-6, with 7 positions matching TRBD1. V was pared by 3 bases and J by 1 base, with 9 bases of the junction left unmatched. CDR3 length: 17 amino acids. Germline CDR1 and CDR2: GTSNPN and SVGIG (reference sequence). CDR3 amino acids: CAWRLGTAVSGANVLTF. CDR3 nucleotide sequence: TGTGCCTGGAGACTCGGGACAGCAGTTTCTGGGGCCAACGTCCTGACTTTC. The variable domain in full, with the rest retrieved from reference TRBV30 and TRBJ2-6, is SQTIHQWPATLVQPVGSPLSLECTVEGTSNPNLYWYRQAAGRGLQLLFYSVGIGQISSEVPQNLSASRPQDRQFILSSKKLLLSDSGFYLCAWRLGTAVSGANVLTFGAGSRLTVL.

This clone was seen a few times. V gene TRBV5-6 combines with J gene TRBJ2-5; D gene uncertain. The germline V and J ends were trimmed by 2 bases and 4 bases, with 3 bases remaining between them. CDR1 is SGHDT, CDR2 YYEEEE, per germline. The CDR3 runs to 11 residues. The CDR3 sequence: CASSFRETQYF. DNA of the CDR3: TGTGCCAGCAGCTTCCGAGAGACCCAGTACTTC.

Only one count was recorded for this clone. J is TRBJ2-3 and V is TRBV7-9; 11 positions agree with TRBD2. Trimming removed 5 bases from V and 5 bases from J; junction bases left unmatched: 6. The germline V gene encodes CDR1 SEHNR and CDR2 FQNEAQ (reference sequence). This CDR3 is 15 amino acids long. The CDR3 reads CASSPLAGGGDTQYF. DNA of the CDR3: TGTGCCAGCAGCCCCCTAGCGGGGGGTGGAGATACGCAGTATTTT.